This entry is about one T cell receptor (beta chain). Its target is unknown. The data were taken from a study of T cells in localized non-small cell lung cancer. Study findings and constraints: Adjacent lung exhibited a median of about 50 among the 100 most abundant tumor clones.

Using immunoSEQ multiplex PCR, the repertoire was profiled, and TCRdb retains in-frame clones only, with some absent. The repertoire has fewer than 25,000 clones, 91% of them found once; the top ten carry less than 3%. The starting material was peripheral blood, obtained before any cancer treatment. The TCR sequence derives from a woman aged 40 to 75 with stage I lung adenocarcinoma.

CDR3 residues: CASRTEDTRPAFF. CDR3 bases: TGTGCCAGCAGAACCGAGGACACCCGCCCAGCTTTCTTT. This chain joins TRBV6-5 and TRBJ1-1; possibly TRBD1 for D (5 bases). CDR1 is MNHEY, CDR2 SVGAGI, per germline. The CDR3 totals 13 residues. V shed 6 bases and J shed 10 bases, with 18 bases lying between them.